This T cell receptor beta chain was captured in a study of T cell repertoires in cytomegalovirus infection (dated by TCRdb to between 2017 and 2020). Concerning the study at large: Peptide stimulations targeted recently identified HLA-C-restricted CMV epitopes, whose presentation resists viral immunomodulation, together with well-studied HLA-B-restricted epitopes. Because public TCR beta signatures pointed to carriage of CMV infection together with the matching HLA type, the HLA type of each donor mattered for the analysis. Overall study outcomes, separate from this receptor: In both this cohort and an independent cohort of some 380 donors, the cumulative frequency of public TCR beta family members distinguished carriers of CMV infection plus the relevant HLA type. The ex vivo response was dominated by HLA-C-restricted CMV-specific TCR beta clonotypes, and the single most frequent clonotype in two of eight donors was supplied by these HLA-C-restricted clonotypes.

Counted from cysteine to valine, this CDR3 has 14 amino acids. The read is trimmed to its CDR3 DNA, 42 bases read in frame from base 1. V loses 4 bases of germline sequence and J loses 2 bases, and the interval between the two ends is 12 bases. As encoded in the germline V gene, CDR1 is SGHAT while CDR2 is FQNNGV. The sequencer was an Illumina HiSeq 1500. In-frame beta chains were kept once TCRdb had trimmed the public reads at Q25 with fastp and called clones with MiXCR. Under each unique CDR3 protein, matching rows form one entry showing the most common genes and DNA. Counted in this sample were about 310,000 distinct CDR3 sequences; 25% of them appeared once. The ten largest clones take up 10% to 15% of the sample. As regards this clonotype: The target of this receptor is not known. There are no base qualities to consult, and no much larger clone falls within one base.

The meaning of the sample's treatment or condition label: in vitro stimulation with specific CMV peptide epitopes to enrich CMV-specific T cells. The sequencing here drew on cultured PBMCs, taken from culture after CMV antigen stimulation. The rearranged chain carries TRBV11-2 and TRBJ2-7; the D gene could be either TRBD1 or TRBD2, each agreeing at 5 bases. The TCR comes from a human donor in good health (CMV status not recorded). Some clones in this sample may be carry-over from other donors' samples. The CDR3 is CASSSRDGPYEQYV. The nucleotide sequence reads as follows: TGTGCCAGCAGCTCCCGGGACGGACCCTACGAGCAGTACGTC.